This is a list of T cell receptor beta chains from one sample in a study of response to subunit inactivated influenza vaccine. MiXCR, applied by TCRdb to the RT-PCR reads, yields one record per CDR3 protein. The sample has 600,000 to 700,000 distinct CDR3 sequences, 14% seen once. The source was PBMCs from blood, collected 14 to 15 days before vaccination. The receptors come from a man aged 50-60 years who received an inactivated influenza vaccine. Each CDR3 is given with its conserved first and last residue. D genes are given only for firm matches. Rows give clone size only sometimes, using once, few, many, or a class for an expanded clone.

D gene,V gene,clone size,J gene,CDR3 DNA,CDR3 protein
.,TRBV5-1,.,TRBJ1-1,TGCGCCAGCAGCGTCGACACCAGGGACACTGAAGCTTTCTTT,CASSVDTRDTEAFF
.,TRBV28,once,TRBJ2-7,TGTGCCAGCACCCTAGGAGGCGGGGGCAACGAGCAGTACTTC,CASTLGGGGNEQYF
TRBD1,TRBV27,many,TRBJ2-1,TGTGCCAGCAGTTTCGTCGACAGGGTGACTATGTTCTTC,CASSFVDRVTMFF
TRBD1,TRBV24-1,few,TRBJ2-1,TGTGCCACCAGTGAAACGACAGGGGGCCTGAGGAATGAGCAGTTCTTC,CATSETTGGLRNEQFF
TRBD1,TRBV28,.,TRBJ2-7,TGTGCCAGCAGCCTGCAGGGGGCAGGGTCCTACGAGCAGTACTTC,CASSLQGAGSYEQYF
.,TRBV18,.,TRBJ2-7,TGTGCCACCTCTCGGGGAGGAGGGGGCATTTGGGACGAGCAGTACTTC,CATSRGGGGIWDEQYF
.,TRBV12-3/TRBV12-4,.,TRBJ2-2,TGTGCCAGCAGTTACGGGGCCGGAGAGACCGGGGAGCTGTTTTTT,CASSYGAGETGELFF
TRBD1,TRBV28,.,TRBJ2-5,TGTGCCAGCAGTTTATTGGACGTCAGGGGGTTAAGGGAGACCCAGTACTTC,CASSLLDVRGLRETQYF
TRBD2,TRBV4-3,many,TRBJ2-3,TGCGCCAGCAGCCAAGATCAACCGGGACTAGCGGGGGCCCGCACAGATACGCAGTATTTT,CASSQDQPGLAGARTDTQYF
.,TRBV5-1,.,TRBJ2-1,TGCGCCAGCAGCTTGGCATCCCCTGGGGATAGTGAGCAGTTCTTC,CASSLASPGDSEQFF
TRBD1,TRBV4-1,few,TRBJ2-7,TGCGCCAGCCGCCGGGTAGGGGGCCGAACCTACGAGCAGTACTTC,CASRRVGGRTYEQYF
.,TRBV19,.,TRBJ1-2,TGTGCCAGTCGGAGGGAAAACTATGGCTACACCTTC,CASRRENYGYTF
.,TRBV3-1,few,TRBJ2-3,TGTGCCAGCAGCCATAGTAAAGGGGCAGATACGCAGTATTTT,CASSHSKGADTQYF
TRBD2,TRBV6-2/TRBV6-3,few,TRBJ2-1,TGTGCCAGCAGTCTATTAAGCGGGGGGTTTTACAATGAGCAGTTCTTC,CASSLLSGGFYNEQFF
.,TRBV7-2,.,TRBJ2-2,TGTGCCAGCAGCCAACTCACAGGGTGCGCGACCGGGGAGCTGTTTTTT,CASSQLTGCATGELFF
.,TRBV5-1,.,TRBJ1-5,TGCGCCAGCAGCGATTCGGGGGAAAGCAATCAGCCCCAGCATTTT,CASSDSGESNQPQHF
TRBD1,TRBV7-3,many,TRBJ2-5,TGTGCCAGCAGCTTGACCAGGGGGGAGACCCAGTACTTC,CASSLTRGETQYF
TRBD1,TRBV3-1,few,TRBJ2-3,TGTGCCAGCAGCCAAGTCGGACAGGGTAGGGATACGCAGTATTTT,CASSQVGQGRDTQYF
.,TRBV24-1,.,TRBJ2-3,TGTGCCACCAGTGATTCCCGAGGGACCCCCACCGGCCCAGATACGCAGTATTTT,CATSDSRGTPTGPDTQYF
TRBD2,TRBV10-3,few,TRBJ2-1,TGTGCCATCAGATCAGCGGGGGGGACTTCCAATGAGCAGTTCTTC,CAIRSAGGTSNEQFF
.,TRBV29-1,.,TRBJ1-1,TGCAGCGTTCAGGAGAACACTGAAGCTTTCTTT,CSVQENTEAFF
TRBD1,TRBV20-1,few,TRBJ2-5,TGCAGTGCTAGTCGACCGGGACAGGACGTCTGGTACCAAGAGACCCAGTACTTC,CSASRPGQDVWYQETQYF
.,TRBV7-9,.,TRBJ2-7,TGTGCCAGCAGCTTAGAGTTCTCCTCCTACGAGCAGTACTTC,CASSLEFSSYEQYF
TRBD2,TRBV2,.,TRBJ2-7,TGTGCCAGCACTGGGACTAGCGGGGCCTACGAGCAGTACTTC,CASTGTSGAYEQYF
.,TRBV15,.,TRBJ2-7,TGTGCCACCAGCAGACCAACAGGGATCGAGCAGTACTTC,CATSRPTGIEQYF
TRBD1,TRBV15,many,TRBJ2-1,TGTGCCACCAGTCCCCGAGCAGGGGGCCATGAGCAGTTCTTC,CATSPRAGGHEQFF
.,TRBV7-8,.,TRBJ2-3,TGTGCCAGCAGCATACAGGGACCGCTCTACACAGATACGCAGTATTTT,CASSIQGPLYTDTQYF